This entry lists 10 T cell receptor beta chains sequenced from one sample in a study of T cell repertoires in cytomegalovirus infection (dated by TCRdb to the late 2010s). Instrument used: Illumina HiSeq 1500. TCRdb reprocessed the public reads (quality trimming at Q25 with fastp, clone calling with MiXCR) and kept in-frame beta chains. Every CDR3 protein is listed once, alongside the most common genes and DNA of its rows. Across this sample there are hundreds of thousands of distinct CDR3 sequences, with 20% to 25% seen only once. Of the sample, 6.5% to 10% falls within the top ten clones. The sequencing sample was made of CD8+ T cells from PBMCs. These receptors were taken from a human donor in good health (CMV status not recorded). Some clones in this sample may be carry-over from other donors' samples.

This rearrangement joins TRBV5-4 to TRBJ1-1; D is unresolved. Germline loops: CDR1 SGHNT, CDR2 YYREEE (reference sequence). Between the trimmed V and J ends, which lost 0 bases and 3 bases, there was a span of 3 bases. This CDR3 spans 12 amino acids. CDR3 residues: CASSLDDTEAFF. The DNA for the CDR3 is TGTGCCAGCAGCTTGGATGACACTGAAGCTTTCTTT.

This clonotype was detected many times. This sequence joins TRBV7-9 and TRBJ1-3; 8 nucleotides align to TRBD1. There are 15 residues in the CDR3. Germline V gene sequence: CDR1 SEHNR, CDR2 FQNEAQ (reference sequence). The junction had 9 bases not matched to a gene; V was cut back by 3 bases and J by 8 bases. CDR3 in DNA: TGTGCCAGCAGCTTGCCCGGACAGGGTGGGGACACCATATATTTT. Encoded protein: CASSLPGQGGDTIYF.

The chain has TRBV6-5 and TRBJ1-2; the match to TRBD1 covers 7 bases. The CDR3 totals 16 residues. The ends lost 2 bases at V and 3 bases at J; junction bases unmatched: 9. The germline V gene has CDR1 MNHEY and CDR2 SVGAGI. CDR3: CASSYGDRAFHYGYTF. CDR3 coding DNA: TGTGCCAGCAGTTACGGAGACAGGGCCTTTCACTATGGCTACACCTTC.

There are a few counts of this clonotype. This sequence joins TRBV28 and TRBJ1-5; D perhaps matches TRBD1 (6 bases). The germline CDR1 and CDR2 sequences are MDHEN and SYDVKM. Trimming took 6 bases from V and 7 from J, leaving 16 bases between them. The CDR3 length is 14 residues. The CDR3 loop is CASSPPQGSQPQHF. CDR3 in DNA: TGTGCCAGCAGCCCCCCACAGGGATCCCAGCCCCAGCATTTT.

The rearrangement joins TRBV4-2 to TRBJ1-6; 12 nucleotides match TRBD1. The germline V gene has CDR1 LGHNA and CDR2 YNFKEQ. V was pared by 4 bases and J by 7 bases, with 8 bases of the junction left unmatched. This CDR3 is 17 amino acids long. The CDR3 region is CASSPPSGTGGNSPLHF. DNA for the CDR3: TGTGCCAGCAGCCCTCCTTCAGGGACAGGGGGCAATTCACCCCTCCACTTT.

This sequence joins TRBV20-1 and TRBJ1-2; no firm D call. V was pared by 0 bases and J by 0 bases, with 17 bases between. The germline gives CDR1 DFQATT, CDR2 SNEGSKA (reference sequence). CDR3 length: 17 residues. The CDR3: CSARELPLQSTNYGYTF. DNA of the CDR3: TGCAGTGCTAGAGAACTCCCCCTTCAGTCTACTAACTATGGCTACACCTTC.

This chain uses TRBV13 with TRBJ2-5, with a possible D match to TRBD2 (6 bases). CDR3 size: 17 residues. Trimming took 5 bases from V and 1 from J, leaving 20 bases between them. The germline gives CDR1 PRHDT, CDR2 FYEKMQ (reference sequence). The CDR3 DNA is TGTGCCAGCAGCCTTTCGACTAGTACTCGCATCCAAGAGACCCAGTACTTC. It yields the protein CASSLSTSTRIQETQYF.

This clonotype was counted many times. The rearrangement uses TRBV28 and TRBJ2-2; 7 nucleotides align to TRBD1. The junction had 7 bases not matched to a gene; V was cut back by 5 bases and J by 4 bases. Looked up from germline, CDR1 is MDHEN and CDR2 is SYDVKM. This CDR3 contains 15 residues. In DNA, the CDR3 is TGTGCCAGCAGTGACAGGGATAAGAGCACCGGGGAGCTGTTTTTT. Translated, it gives CASSDRDKSTGELFF.

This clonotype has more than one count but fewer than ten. CDR3 nucleotide sequence: TGTGCCAGCAGCGGGACAGACTATAGCAATCAGCCCCAGCATTTT. Translating gives CASSGTDYSNQPQHF. The V and J genes are TRBV2 and TRBJ1-5; 7 positions match TRBD1. The V gene's germline CDR1 is SNHLY and CDR2 FYNNEI. The CDR3 sequence is 15 residues long. The J segment lost 0 bases and the V segment lost 6 bases, leaving 5 bases of the junction unmatched.

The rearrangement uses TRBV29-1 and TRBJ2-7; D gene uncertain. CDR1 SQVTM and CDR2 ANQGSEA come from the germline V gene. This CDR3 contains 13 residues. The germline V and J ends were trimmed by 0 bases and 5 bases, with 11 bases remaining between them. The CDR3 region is CSVEEGNPDEQYF. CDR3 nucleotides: TGCAGCGTTGAAGAAGGGAATCCGGACGAGCAGTACTTC.